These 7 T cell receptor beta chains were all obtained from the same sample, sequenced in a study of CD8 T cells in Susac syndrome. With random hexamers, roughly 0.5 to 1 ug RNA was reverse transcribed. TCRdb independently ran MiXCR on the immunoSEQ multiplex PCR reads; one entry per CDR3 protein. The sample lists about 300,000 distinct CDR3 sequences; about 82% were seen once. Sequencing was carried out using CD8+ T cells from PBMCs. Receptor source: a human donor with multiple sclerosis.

The CDR3 DNA reads TGTGCCAGCAGCTTGTGGGGGATAAACCCTTACAATGAGCAGTTCTTC. Encoded protein: CASSLWGINPYNEQFF. The chain joins TRBV5-4 to TRBJ2-1; either TRBD1 or TRBD2 may supply D (5 bases each). From germline, CDR1 is SGHNT and CDR2 YYREEE (reference sequence). Trimming left V 1 base short and J 4 bases short, with 15 bases between. CDR3 length: 16 residues.

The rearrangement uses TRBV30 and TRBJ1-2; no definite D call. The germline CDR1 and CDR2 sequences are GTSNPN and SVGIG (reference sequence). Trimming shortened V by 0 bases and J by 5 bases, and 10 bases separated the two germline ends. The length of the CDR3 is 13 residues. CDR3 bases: TGTGCCTGGAGTGTGACCAACTCATATGGCTACACCTTC. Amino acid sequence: CAWSVTNSYGYTF.

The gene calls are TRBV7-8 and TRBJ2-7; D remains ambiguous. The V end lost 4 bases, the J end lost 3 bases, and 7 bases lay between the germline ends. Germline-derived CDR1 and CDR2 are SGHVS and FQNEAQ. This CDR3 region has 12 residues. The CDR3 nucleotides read TGTGCCAGCAGCTCCCGATACTACGAGCAGTACTTC. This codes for CASSSRYYEQYF.

The CDR3 nucleotides are TGTGCCAGCAGCTTCCACCCAGCGGGAGACCCCTACGAGCAGTACTTC. Translation: CASSFHPAGDPYEQYF. The V and J genes are TRBV7-9 and TRBJ2-7; 8 positions match TRBD2. V was clipped by 3 bases and J by 2 bases; unmatched bases: 9. The germline V gene has CDR1 SEHNR and CDR2 FQNEAQ (reference sequence). There are 16 residues in the CDR3.

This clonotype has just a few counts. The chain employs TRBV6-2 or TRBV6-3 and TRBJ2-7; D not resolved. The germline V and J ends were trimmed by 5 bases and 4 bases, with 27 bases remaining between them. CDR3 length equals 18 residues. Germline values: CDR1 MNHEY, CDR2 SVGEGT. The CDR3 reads CASSLLSYSTLTRYEQYF. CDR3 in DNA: TGTGCCAGCAGTCTACTTTCCTACTCGACCCTGACGCGATACGAGCAGTACTTC.

This chain's CDR3 is CASSPGVGGADTQYF. The CDR3 region has the DNA TGTGCCAGCAGCCCGGGGGTCGGGGGGGCAGATACGCAGTATTTT. The V call is TRBV11-2, the J call TRBJ2-3, with 8 positions matching TRBD2. This CDR3 spans 15 amino acids. Germline CDR1 SGHAT, CDR2 FQNNGV. Trimming at V came to 5 bases and at J to 4 bases, leaving 8 bases not matched to a gene.

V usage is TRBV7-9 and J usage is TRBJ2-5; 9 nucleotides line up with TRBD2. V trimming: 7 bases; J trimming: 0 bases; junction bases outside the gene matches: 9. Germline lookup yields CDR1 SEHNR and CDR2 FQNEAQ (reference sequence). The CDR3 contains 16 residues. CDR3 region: CASIASGTKYQETQYF. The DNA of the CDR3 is TGTGCCAGCATAGCTAGCGGGACGAAGTACCAAGAGACCCAGTACTTC.